The subject of this entry is one T cell receptor beta chain. This specimen belongs to a study of blood T cell repertoires in COVID-19. The table came from immunoSEQ multiplex PCR; TCRdb's copy has only in-frame clones and leaves some out. The sample carries approximately 470,000 clones, over 75% recorded once. V lost 1 base and J 2 bases, leaving 12 bases between the germline ends. The CDR3 consists of 15 residues. Per the germline V gene, CDR1 is SGHTA and CDR2 is FQGTGA. The TCR sequence derives from a human donor in a cohort sampled during active COVID-19. V and J are TRBV7-3 and TRBJ2-7; possible D gene TRBD2, 6 bases. Sequenced material: peripheral blood. The CDR3 DNA sequence: TGTGCCAGCAGCTTAAAGGACGGAGGGGCCTACGAGCAGTACTTC. Translation: CASSLKDGGAYEQYF.